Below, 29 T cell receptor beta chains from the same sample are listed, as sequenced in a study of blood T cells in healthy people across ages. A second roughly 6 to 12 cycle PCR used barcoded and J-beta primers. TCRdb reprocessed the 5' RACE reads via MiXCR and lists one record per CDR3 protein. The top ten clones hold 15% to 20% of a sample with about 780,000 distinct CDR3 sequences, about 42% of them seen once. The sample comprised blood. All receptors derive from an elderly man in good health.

The CDR3 spells CASSYSRDNRAVDEQYF. The CDR3 nucleotides are TGTGCCAGCAGTTACTCACGGGACAATCGCGCGGTTGACGAGCAGTACTTC. This rearrangement joins TRBV6-6 to TRBJ2-7; tentative D call: TRBD1 (6 bases). V was shortened by 0 bases and J by 5 bases, with 20 bases between the two germline ends. The CDR3 consists of 17 residues. Germline loops: CDR1 MNHNY, CDR2 SVGAGI (reference sequence).

CDR3 sequence reads: CASSQDWGGQEETQYF. CDR3 nucleotide sequence: TGTGCCAGCAGCCAAGATTGGGGAGGACAGGAGGAGACCCAGTACTTC. V and J are TRBV4-2 and TRBJ2-5, with D perhaps matching TRBD1 (7 bases). Trimming took off 0 bases at V and 5 bases at J, with 16 bases between the two ends. CDR1 and CDR2 from the germline V gene are LGHNA and YNFKEQ. This CDR3 has 16 residues.

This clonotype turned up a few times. The CDR3 loop is CASSLRASSTDTQYF. The DNA of the CDR3 is TGTGCCAGCAGCTTACGGGCTTCTAGCACAGATACGCAGTATTTT. V usage is TRBV7-3 and J usage is TRBJ2-3, with D unclear. CDR3 size: 15 residues. Germline loops: CDR1 SGHTA, CDR2 FQGTGA. The V gene lost 2 bases and the J gene lost 0 bases, with 9 bases spanning the gap.

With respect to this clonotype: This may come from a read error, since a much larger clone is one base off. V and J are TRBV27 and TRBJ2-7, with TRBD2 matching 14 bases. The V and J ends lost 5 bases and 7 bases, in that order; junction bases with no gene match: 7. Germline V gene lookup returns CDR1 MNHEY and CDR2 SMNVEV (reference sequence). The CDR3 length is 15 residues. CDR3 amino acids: CASSPGTSGSSEQYF. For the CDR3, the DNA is TGTGCCAGCAGTCCCGGGACTAGCGGGAGCAGTGAGCAGTACTTC.

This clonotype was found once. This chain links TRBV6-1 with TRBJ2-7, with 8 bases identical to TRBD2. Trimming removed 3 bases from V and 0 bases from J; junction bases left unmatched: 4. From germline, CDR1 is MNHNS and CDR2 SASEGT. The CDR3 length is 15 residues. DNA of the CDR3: TGTGCCAGCAGTGATAGCGGGAAGAGCTCCTACGAGCAGTACTTC. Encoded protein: CASSDSGKSSYEQYF.

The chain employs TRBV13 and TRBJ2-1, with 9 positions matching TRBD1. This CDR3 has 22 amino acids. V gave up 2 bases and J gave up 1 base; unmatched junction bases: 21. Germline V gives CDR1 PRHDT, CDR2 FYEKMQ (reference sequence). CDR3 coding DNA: TGTGCCAGCAGCTTAACCCCCGGACAGGGGAGCGGGATAGAGTCATCCTACAATGAGCAGTTCTTC. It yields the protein CASSLTPGQGSGIESSYNEQFF.

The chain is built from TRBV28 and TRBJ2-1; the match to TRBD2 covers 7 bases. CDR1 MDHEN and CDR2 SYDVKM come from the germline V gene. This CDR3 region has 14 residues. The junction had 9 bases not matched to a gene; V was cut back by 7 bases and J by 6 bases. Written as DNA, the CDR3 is TGTGCCAGCACTCCAGGACTAGTACTCAATGAGCAGTTCTTC. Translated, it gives CASTPGLVLNEQFF. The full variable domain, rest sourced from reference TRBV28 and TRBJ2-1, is DVKVTQSSRYLVKRTGEKVFLECVQDMDHENMFWYRQDPGLGLRLIYFSYDVKMKEKGDIPEGYSVSREKKERFSLILESASTNQTSMYLCASTPGLVLNEQFFGPGTRLTVL.

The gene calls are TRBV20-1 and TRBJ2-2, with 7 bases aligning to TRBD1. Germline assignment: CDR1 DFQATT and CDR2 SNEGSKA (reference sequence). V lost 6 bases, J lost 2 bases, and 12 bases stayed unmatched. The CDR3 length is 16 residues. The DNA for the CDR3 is TGCAGTGCCCACCCCACCGGGACAGAAAACACCGGGGAGCTGTTTTTT. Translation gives CSAHPTGTENTGELFF.

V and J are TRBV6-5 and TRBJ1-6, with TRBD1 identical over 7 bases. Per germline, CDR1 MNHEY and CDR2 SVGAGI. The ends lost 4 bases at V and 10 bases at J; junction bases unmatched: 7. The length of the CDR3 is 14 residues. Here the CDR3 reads CASSFGTEGSPLHF. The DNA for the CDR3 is TGTGCCAGCAGTTTCGGGACAGAAGGATCACCCCTCCACTTT.

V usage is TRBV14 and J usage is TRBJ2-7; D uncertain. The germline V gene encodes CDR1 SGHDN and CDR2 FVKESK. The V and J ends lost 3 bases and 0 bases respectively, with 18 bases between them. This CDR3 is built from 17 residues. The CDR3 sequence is CASSHGRGFYFSYEQYF. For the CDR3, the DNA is TGTGCCAGCAGCCATGGAAGAGGCTTTTACTTCTCCTACGAGCAGTACTTC.

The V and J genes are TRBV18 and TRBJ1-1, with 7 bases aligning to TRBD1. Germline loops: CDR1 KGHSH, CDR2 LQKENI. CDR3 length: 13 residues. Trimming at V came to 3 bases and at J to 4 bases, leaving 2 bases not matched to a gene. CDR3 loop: CASSPGQSTEAFF. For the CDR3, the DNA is TGTGCCAGCTCACCGGGACAGAGCACTGAAGCTTTCTTT.

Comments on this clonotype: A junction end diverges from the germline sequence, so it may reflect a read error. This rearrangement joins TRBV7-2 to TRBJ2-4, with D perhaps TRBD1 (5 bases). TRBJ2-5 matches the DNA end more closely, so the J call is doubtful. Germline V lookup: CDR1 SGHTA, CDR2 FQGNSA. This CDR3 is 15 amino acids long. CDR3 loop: CASNLVRTSVETQYF. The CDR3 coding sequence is TGTGCCAGCAACTTAGTACGGACATCAGTGGAGACCCAGTACTTC.

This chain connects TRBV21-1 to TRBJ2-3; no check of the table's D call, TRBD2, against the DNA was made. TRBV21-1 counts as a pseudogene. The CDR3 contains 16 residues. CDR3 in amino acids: CASSPTSGESTDTQYF. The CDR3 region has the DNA TGTGCCAGCAGCCCGACTAGCGGGGAAAGCACAGATACGCAGTATTTT.

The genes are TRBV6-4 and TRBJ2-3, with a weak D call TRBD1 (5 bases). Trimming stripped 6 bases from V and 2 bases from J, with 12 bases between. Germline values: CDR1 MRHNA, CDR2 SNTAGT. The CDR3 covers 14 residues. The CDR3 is CASRMDTYTDTQYF. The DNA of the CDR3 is TGTGCCAGCAGGATGGACACATACACAGATACGCAGTATTTT.

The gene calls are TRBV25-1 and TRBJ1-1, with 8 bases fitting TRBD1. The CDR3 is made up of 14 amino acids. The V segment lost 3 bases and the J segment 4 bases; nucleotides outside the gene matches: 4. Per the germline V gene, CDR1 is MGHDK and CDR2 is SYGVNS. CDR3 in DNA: TGTGCCAGCAGTGATCTTGGACAGGGCACTGAAGCTTTCTTT. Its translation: CASSDLGQGTEAFF.

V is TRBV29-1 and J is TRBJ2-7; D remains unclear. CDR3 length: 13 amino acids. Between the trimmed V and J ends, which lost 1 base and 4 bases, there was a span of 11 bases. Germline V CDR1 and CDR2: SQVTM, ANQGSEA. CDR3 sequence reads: CSVEVGSLYEQYF. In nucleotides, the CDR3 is TGCAGCGTTGAAGTGGGCAGCCTATACGAGCAGTACTTC.

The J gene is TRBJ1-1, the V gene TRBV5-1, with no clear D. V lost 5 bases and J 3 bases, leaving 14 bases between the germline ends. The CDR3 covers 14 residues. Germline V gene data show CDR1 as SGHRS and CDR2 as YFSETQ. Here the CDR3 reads CASRNGDLDTEAFF. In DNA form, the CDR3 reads TGCGCCAGCAGAAACGGAGACCTGGACACTGAAGCTTTCTTT.

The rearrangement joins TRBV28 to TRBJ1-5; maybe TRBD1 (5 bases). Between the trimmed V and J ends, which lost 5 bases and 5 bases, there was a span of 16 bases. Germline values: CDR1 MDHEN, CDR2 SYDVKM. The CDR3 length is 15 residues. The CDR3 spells CASSSLGTDYQPQHF. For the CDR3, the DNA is TGTGCCAGCAGTAGCCTAGGGACGGATTATCAGCCCCAGCATTTT.

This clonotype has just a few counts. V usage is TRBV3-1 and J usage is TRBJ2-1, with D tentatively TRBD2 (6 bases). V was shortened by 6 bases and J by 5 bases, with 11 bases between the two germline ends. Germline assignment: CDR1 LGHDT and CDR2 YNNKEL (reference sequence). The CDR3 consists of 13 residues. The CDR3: CASSMTRDNEQFF. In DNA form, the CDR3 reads TGTGCCAGCAGTATGACTAGGGACAATGAGCAGTTCTTC.

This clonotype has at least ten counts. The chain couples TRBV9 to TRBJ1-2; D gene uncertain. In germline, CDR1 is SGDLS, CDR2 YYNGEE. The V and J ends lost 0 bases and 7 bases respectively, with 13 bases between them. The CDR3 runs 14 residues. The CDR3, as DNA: TGTGCCAGCAGCGTAGCAGCTACGGAGATTGGCTACACCTTC. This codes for CASSVAATEIGYTF.

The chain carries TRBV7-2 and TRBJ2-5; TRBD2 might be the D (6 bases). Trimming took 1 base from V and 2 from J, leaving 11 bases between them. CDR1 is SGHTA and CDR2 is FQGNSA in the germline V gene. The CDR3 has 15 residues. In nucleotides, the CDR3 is TGTGCCAGCAGCTTAGTTAGCGGCGAACAAGAGACCCAGTACTTC. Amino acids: CASSLVSGEQETQYF.

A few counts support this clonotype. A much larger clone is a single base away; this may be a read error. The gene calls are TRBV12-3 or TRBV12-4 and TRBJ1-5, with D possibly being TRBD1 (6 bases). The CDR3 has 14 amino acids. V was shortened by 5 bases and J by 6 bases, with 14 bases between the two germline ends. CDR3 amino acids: CASSAGTGRQPQHF. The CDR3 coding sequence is TGTGCCAGCAGTGCGGGTACAGGGCGTCAGCCCCAGCATTTT.

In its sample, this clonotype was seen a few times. The CDR3 DNA reads TGTGCCACCCGTACACATAGCAATCAGCCCCAGCATTTT. Its translation: CATRTHSNQPQHF. The chain couples TRBV6-2 or TRBV6-3 to TRBJ1-5; D is ambiguous. V was shortened by 10 bases and J by 0 bases, with 10 bases between the two germline ends. Germline CDR1 is MNHEY and CDR2 is SVGEGT. CDR3 length: 13 amino acids.

For the CDR3, the DNA is TGCGCCAGCAGCTTGGTGGCTAGCGGGATGGGGACAGATACGCAGTATTTT. It encodes CASSLVASGMGTDTQYF. The J gene is TRBJ2-3, the V gene TRBV5-1, with 9 bases identical to TRBD2. The CDR3 loop spans 17 amino acids. Germline lookup yields CDR1 SGHRS and CDR2 YFSETQ. After removal of 0 bases from V and 3 bases from J, the junction contained 8 bases not matched to a gene.

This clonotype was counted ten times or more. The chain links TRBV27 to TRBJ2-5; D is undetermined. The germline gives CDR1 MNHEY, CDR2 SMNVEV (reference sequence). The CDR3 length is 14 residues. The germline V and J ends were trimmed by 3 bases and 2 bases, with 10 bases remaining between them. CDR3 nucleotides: TGTGCCAGCAGTTTGGGTCCCAAGCAAGAGACCCAGTACTTC. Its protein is CASSLGPKQETQYF.

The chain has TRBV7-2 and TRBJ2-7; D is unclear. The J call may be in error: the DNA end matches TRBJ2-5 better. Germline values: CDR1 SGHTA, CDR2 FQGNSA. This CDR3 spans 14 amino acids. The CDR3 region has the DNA TGTGCCAGCAGCTTAGGAACGTTTGGTGAGACCCAGTACTTC. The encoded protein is CASSLGTFGETQYF.

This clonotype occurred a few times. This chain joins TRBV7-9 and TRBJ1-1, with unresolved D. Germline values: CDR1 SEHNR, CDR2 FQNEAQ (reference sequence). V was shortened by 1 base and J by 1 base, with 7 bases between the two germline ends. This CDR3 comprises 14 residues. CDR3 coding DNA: TGTGCCAGCAGCTTAGAGTCAGCGAACACTGAAGCTTTCTTT. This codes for CASSLESANTEAFF.

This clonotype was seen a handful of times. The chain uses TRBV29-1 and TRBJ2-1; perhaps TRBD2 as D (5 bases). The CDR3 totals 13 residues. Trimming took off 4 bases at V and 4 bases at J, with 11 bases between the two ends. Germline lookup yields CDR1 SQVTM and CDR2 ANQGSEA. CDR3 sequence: CSVGNGNYNEQFF. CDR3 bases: TGCAGCGTTGGAAACGGGAATTACAATGAGCAGTTCTTC.

CDR3 loop: CASSLAGPANVLTF. As DNA, the CDR3 is TGTGCCAGCAGCTTAGCAGGGCCGGCCAACGTCCTGACTTTC. V and J are TRBV7-2 and TRBJ2-6, with unresolved D. This CDR3 contains 14 residues. V was cut by 0 bases and J by 6 bases, with 6 bases left in between. CDR1 SGHTA and CDR2 FQGNSA come from the germline V gene.